The subject of this entry is one T cell receptor (beta chain). Its target is unknown. TCRdb ran MiXCR on the reads and lists one entry per CDR3 protein. The table lists just over 150,000 distinct CDR3 sequences, roughly a quarter of them singletons. This sample is drawn from a study of T cell repertoires in cytomegalovirus infection. Study overall: Signatures in public TCR beta sequences pointed to both CMV infection and matching HLA type.

Study results and caveats: The ex vivo response was dominated by HLA-C-restricted CMV-specific TCR beta clonotypes. The cumulative frequency of public TCR beta families identified carriers of CMV plus the relevant HLA.

CDR1 and CDR2 (germline): SNHLY, FYNNEI. The ends were cut back, 9 bases at V and 4 bases at J, with 13 bases in the middle. The CDR3 spans 13 residues. This chain joins TRBV2 and TRBJ1-5; maybe TRBD1 (6 bases). The specimen was PBMCs. The clonotype was recovered from a human donor in good health (CMV status not recorded). Some clones in this sample may be carry-over from other donors' samples. CDR3 coding DNA: TGTGCCAGTAACCGGGACATTAATCAGCCCCAGCATTTT. Its translation is CASNRDINQPQHF.